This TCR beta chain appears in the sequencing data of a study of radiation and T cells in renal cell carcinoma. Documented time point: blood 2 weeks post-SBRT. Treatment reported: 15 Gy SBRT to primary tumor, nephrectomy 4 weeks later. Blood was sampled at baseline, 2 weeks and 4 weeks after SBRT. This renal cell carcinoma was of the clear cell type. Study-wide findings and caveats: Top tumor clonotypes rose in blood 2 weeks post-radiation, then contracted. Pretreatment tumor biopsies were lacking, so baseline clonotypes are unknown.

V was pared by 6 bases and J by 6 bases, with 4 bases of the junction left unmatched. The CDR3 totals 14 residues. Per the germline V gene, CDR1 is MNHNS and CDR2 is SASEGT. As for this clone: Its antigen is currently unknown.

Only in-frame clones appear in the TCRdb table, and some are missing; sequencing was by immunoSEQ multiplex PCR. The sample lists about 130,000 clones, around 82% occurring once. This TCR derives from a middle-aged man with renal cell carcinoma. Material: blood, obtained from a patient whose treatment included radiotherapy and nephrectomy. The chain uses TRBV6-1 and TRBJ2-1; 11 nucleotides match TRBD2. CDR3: CASRLAGGRNEQFF. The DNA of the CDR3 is TGTGCCAGCAGGCTAGCGGGGGGACGCAATGAGCAGTTCTTC.